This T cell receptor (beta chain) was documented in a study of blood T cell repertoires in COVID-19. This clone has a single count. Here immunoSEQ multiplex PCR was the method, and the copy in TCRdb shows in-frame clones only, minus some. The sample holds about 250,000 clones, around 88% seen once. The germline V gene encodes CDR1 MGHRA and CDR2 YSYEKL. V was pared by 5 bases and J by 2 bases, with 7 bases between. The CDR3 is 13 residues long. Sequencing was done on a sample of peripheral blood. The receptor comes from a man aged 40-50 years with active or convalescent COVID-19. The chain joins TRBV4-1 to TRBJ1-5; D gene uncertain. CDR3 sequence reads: CASSGEGNQPQHF. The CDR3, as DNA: TGCGCCAGCAGCGGCGAGGGCAATCAGCCCCAGCATTTT.